The table lists the clone carrying this T cell receptor (beta chain) with many counts. Its antigen remains unidentified. Tagging with unique molecular identifiers was applied to individual cDNA molecules. TCRdb re-analysed the 5' RACE reads in MiXCR, keeping a single row per CDR3 protein. This table holds 60,000 or so distinct CDR3 sequences, 8.5% to 12% found once. This specimen belongs to a study of early T cells in non-severe SARS-CoV-2 infection. At the level of the study: Sequencing was performed on bulk RNA from unsorted whole blood, leaving chains unpaired.

The study, taken as a whole, reports: Matching with VDJdb favored anti-spike CD8 responses (missing private and CD4 specificities).

Sample: whole blood. The sequence was obtained from an adult who was a healthcare worker with PCR-confirmed SARS-CoV-2 infection or an uninfected control (not recorded which).

CDR3 sequence reads: CASSQQPTALNNSPLHF. CDR3 coding DNA: TGTGCCAGCAGCCAGCAACCGACAGCTCTAAATAATTCACCCCTCCACTTT. The chain uses TRBV5-4 and TRBJ1-6; the D gene is possibly TRBD1 (5 bases). V dropped 4 bases and J dropped 5 bases, with 19 bases sitting between them. There are 17 residues in the CDR3. The germline V gene has CDR1 SGHNT and CDR2 YYREEE (reference sequence).